This entry is about one TCR beta chain. Antigen specificity is unknown. The sample comes from a study of beta chain features in type 1 diabetes. Looked up from germline, CDR1 is MGHDK and CDR2 is SYGVNS. This CDR3 contains 14 residues. The V end was cut by 3 bases, the J end by 8 bases, with 13 bases between. Investigators reverse transcribed all isolated RNA, so they sequenced expressed TCRB transcripts. Several million reads on average were seen across naive, central memory and regulatory T cell samples. Profiled with immunoSEQ multiplex PCR; TCRdb holds only in-frame clones, not every one. The sample lists roughly 400,000 clones, 11% to 15% occurring once. Points from the study as a whole: All four CD4+ subsets of Type 1 diabetes patients contained TCRB CDR3s that were moderately but significantly shorter.

Each donor gave one heparinised blood draw averaging about 120 mL. The sequence came from a man aged 25-45 years in good health. Material for sequencing was naive CD4+ T cells from blood. The V call is TRBV25-1, the J call TRBJ1-4; TRBD1 is a possible D gene (5 bases). DNA of the CDR3: TGTGCCAGCAGTGACTTCGGGACCGGGGAAAAACTGTTTTTT. This sequence encodes CASSDFGTGEKLFF.